This record looks at one T cell receptor (beta chain) sequence and its context. What it binds is not known. The entry originates in a study of OX40 agonist ivuxolimab in advanced cancers. Study at large: Every patient in dose escalation had hepatocellular carcinoma, melanoma, renal cell or head and neck cancer. Averaging roughly 60 years in age, with a range of about 23 to 79, the cohort was more than 75% male. General study points: Mean expanded clone counts were higher in CD8+ than CD4+ T cells.

TCRdb's table, derived via immunoSEQ multiplex PCR, lists solely in-frame clones and lacks some. Among tens of thousands of clones, roughly 90% were seen once, and the ten largest hold roughly 4.9%. The V and J ends lost 6 bases and 2 bases respectively, with 14 bases between them. The length of the CDR3 is 14 residues. The germline V gene has CDR1 SGHRS and CDR2 YFSETQ. This sequence originates from an adult with an advanced solid tumor such as melanoma, head and neck, liver or kidney cancer. Sequencing used CD4+ or CD8+ T cells sorted from blood, obtained in a trial of the OX40 agonist ivuxolimab. The V and J genes are TRBV5-1 and TRBJ2-5; TRBD1 is a possible D gene (5 bases). The DNA of the CDR3 is TGCGCCAGCACTCCCGCAGGGCTACAAGAGACCCAGTACTTC. Its translation is CASTPAGLQETQYF.